These T cell receptor beta chains were read from a single sample in a study of CD8+CD57+ T cells in acquired aplastic anemia. In TCRdb, the reads were re-called with MiXCR into one record per CDR3 protein. The table records more than 150,000 distinct CDR3 sequences, around 45% of them present only once. The material sequenced was sorted CD4+, CD8+, or CD8+CD57+ T cells (not recorded which) from PBMCs. Receptors were obtained from a human donor with aplastic anemia. Both conserved end residues are part of each CDR3. The order of the fields is CDR3 DNA, CDR3 protein, clone size, V gene, D gene, CDR3 length, J gene. The D gene is left open where the match is weak. Where a row states a size, it is once, few, many or the class of an expanded clone; other rows omit it.

TGTGCCAGCAGCCGCTTCGTGGTCGGGGAGCTGTTTTTT	CASSRFVVGELFF	few	TRBV7-2	-	13	TRBJ2-2
TGCAGTCCAACTCAGGGACAGGCTTATGGCTACACCTTC	CSPTQGQAYGYTF	-	TRBV20-1	TRBD1	13	TRBJ1-2
TGTGCCACCAGTGATTACGGGGTAGAGACCCAGTACTTC	CATSDYGVETQYF	-	TRBV24-1	-	13	TRBJ2-5
TGTGCCAGTAGTATCGGACAGGGGGCCGGGGAGCTGTTTTTT	CASSIGQGAGELFF	few	TRBV19	TRBD1	14	TRBJ2-2
TGTGCCAGCAGTTTCAGGTCCCCAGGAACTGAAGCTTTCTTT	CASSFRSPGTEAFF	few	TRBV27	-	14	TRBJ1-1
TGTGCCAGCAGTTACCTTTTCAGCGGGAGGGCCACCGGGTACGAGCAGTACTTC	CASSYLFSGRATGYEQYF	-	TRBV6-2/TRBV6-3	TRBD2	18	TRBJ2-7
TGTGCCAGCAGCGTCTCCGGATCTCGCCAAGAGACCCAGTACTTC	CASSVSGSRQETQYF	-	TRBV7-8	-	15	TRBJ2-5
TGTGCCAGCAGGCCTAGCGGGACCATCACAGATACGCAGTATTTT	CASRPSGTITDTQYF	-	TRBV2	TRBD2	15	TRBJ2-3
TGTGCCACCAATACAGGGGCGGACACTGAAGCTTTCTTT	CATNTGADTEAFF	-	TRBV24-1	TRBD1	13	TRBJ1-1
TGCAGTGCTAGAGGGGGTAGCGGGAGGGCCAATGAGCAGTTCTTC	CSARGGSGRANEQFF	-	TRBV20-1	TRBD2	15	TRBJ2-1
TGTGCCAGCAGCTTAAGGCTAGCGGGGACCACAGATACGCAGTATTTT	CASSLRLAGTTDTQYF	-	TRBV7-6	TRBD2	16	TRBJ2-3
TGTGCCAGCAGTTTGGAGAGGGGGAACACTGAAGCTTTCTTT	CASSLERGNTEAFF	many	TRBV2	-	14	TRBJ1-1
TGTGCCAGCAGCTTAAGTCTCTCGGGAGGGAACACTGAAGCTTTCTTT	CASSLSLSGGNTEAFF	-	TRBV11-2	-	16	TRBJ1-1
TGTGCCAGCAGCGATATTGCCCCCGACGCCCTCCTTAACTACGAGCAGTACTTC	CASSDIAPDALLNYEQYF	once	TRBV7-8	-	18	TRBJ2-7
TGTGCCAGCAGTTCGACTAGCGGGAGGGGGAATGAGCAGTTCTTC	CASSSTSGRGNEQFF	-	TRBV2	TRBD2	15	TRBJ2-1
TGCGCCAGCAGTGGGGTTGGTCGGGGACCTCAAGAGACCCAGTACTTC	CASSGVGRGPQETQYF	-	TRBV10-1	-	16	TRBJ2-5
TGCGCCAGCAGGGATGGGACAGGGATTTATGGCTACACCTTC	CASRDGTGIYGYTF	-	TRBV10-2	TRBD1	14	TRBJ1-2
TGTGCCAGCAGCGTAGCCGGGGGGGACTATGGCTACACCTTC	CASSVAGGDYGYTF	-	TRBV9	-	14	TRBJ1-2
TGTGCCAGCAGAAGACAGTATACCTACACCTTC	CASRRQYTYTF	-	TRBV14	-	11	TRBJ1-2
TGTGCCAGCAGCCTCGGAAGGACAGGCGGCACAGATACGGAGTATTTT	CASSLGRTGGTDTEYF	once	TRBV11-1	TRBD1	16	TRBJ2-3
TGTGCCAGCAGTGACAGGGGGAATGGGGCCAACGTCCTGACTTTC	CASSDRGNGANVLTF	-	TRBV2	TRBD1	15	TRBJ2-6
TGCAGTGCAATCAGGGGGTCGGGGAGCACTGAAGCTTTCTTT	CSAIRGSGSTEAFF	many	TRBV20-1	TRBD1	14	TRBJ1-1
TGTGCCTGGGGGGGCGGGACAGGGTTTGGCTACACCTTC	CAWGGGTGFGYTF	-	TRBV30	TRBD1	13	TRBJ1-2
TGTGCCAGTAGCGCAGACAGGGGAATCTATGGCTACACCTTC	CASSADRGIYGYTF	-	TRBV19	TRBD1	14	TRBJ1-2
TGTGCCAGCAGCTTAGTCTGGGACTCCTACGAGCAGTACTTC	CASSLVWDSYEQYF	-	TRBV7-6	-	14	TRBJ2-7
TGTGCCATCAGTGGTCGACTTGAAGAGACCCAGTACTTC	CAISGRLEETQYF	few	TRBV10-3	-	13	TRBJ2-5
TGTGCCAGCAGCTTAGATTGGAGCTCTGGGGCCAACGTCCTGACTTTC	CASSLDWSSGANVLTF	many	TRBV7-2	-	16	TRBJ2-6
TGTGCCAGCAGCGTTAAACCTACTGCTAACTATGGCTACACCTTC	CASSVKPTANYGYTF	-	TRBV9	-	15	TRBJ1-2
TGTGCCAGCAGTTTATTACGGACAGTCCATGAAGCTTTCTTT	CASSLLRTVHEAFF	few	TRBV27	-	14	TRBJ1-1
TGTGCCATCAGTGAGAGAATGGACGGCCCAGACAATGAGCAGTTCTTC	CAISERMDGPDNEQFF	once	TRBV10-3	-	16	TRBJ2-1
TGTGCCAGCAGCTTACAACAGTACGAGCAGTACTTC	CASSLQQYEQYF	few	TRBV7-2	-	12	TRBJ2-7
TGTGCCAGCAGCGGTGGTAGCGGGGGTAACGGAGAGACCCAGTACTTC	CASSGGSGGNGETQYF	-	TRBV5-8	TRBD2	16	TRBJ2-5
TGTGCCAGCACCCGGGGGGCAGGCGACACTGAAGCTTTCTTT	CASTRGAGDTEAFF	many	TRBV11-3	-	14	TRBJ1-1
TGTGCCACCAGTGACCCCCAGACAGCTAACTATGGCTACACCTTC	CATSDPQTANYGYTF	-	TRBV24-1	-	15	TRBJ1-2
TGTGCCAGCTCACCCTCTCAGGAATCACCCCTCCACTTT	CASSPSQESPLHF	-	TRBV25-1	-	13	TRBJ1-6
TGTGCCAGCAGTAGGTTAGCGGGGGTGGCGTCCTACGAGCAGTACTTC	CASSRLAGVASYEQYF	-	TRBV25-1	TRBD2	16	TRBJ2-7
TGCGCCAGCAGCGGGGGACAGGGGAGGATTAACACTGAAGCTTTCTTT	CASSGGQGRINTEAFF	many	TRBV5-1	TRBD1	16	TRBJ1-1
TGTGCCAGCAGTAAAACAGGGTGGGGAGAGCAGTTCTTC	CASSKTGWGEQFF	-	TRBV6-1	-	13	TRBJ2-1
TGTGCCAGCAGTCTTGGGGGGACACCAACCTACGAGCAGTACTTC	CASSLGGTPTYEQYF	many	TRBV2	-	15	TRBJ2-7
TGCGCCAGCCAGGATCACACTGAAGCTTTCTTT	CASQDHTEAFF	-	TRBV5-1	-	11	TRBJ1-1
TGTGCCAGCTGGGCTAGCGGGAGGCGAGATACGCAGTATTTT	CASWASGRRDTQYF	-	TRBV11-1	TRBD2	14	TRBJ2-3
TGCGCCAGCAGGGACATAATTTACGATGGCTACACCTTC	CASRDIIYDGYTF	many	TRBV10-2	-	13	TRBJ1-2
TGTGCCAGCAGCTTATCACAGAACTATGGCTACACCTTC	CASSLSQNYGYTF	-	TRBV7-9	-	13	TRBJ1-2
TGTGCCAGTAGTATCGGGGGTACCGGGGAGCTGTTTTTT	CASSIGGTGELFF	-	TRBV19	-	13	TRBJ2-2
TGTGCCAGCAGCCCCTCGGCGACCTTGACTGAAGCTTTCTTT	CASSPSATLTEAFF	many	TRBV16	-	14	TRBJ1-1
TGTGCCACCAGTGAATTCCAGGGAGGCACAGATACGCAGTATTTT	CATSEFQGGTDTQYF	-	TRBV24-1	-	15	TRBJ2-3
TGCAGTGCTAGAGATGGAGGCGCAGATACGCAGTATTTT	CSARDGGADTQYF	-	TRBV20-1	-	13	TRBJ2-3
TGTGCCAGCAGCTTAGGCCGTTTTCAAACAGATACGCAGTATTTT	CASSLGRFQTDTQYF	-	TRBV7-6	-	15	TRBJ2-3
TGTGCCAGCAGTCGAGGATGGGAGCAGTACTTC	CASSRGWEQYF	many	TRBV12-3/TRBV12-4	-	11	TRBJ2-7
TGTGCCAGCAGTGAAGCTCGGGACTATGGCTACACCTTC	CASSEARDYGYTF	many	TRBV6-1	-	13	TRBJ1-2
TGCAGCGTTGCGGGACTAGCGGGGCGCAATGAGCAGTTCTTC	CSVAGLAGRNEQFF	-	TRBV29-1	TRBD2	14	TRBJ2-1
TGTGCCAGCAGCCGTGGACTAAGCCTGGCGTATTTT	CASSRGLSLAYF	-	TRBV7-9	-	12	TRBJ2-3
TGTGCCAGTAGTATAGAGGCAGGGGTGACCTACGAGCAGTACTTC	CASSIEAGVTYEQYF	many	TRBV19	-	15	TRBJ2-7
TGTGCCACAAAAAGTCCCGTGAACACTGAAGCTTTCTTT	CATKSPVNTEAFF	many	TRBV30	-	13	TRBJ1-1
TGCAGTGCTAGAGACCGCAGGGGGCGTGTCTATGGCTACACCTTC	CSARDRRGRVYGYTF	many	TRBV20-1	TRBD1	15	TRBJ1-2
TGTGCCAGCAGTGAAATGGGAGTCAATGAGCAGTTCTTC	CASSEMGVNEQFF	-	TRBV2	-	13	TRBJ2-1
TGCGCCAGCAGCTACCCTTTCGAGCAGTACTTC	CASSYPFEQYF	few	TRBV5-1	-	11	TRBJ2-7
TGCGCCAGCAGCTTGGATACCGGAAGAAACACCATATATTTT	CASSLDTGRNTIYF	-	TRBV5-1	-	14	TRBJ1-3
TGCAGTGCCCTGGTAGGGGCGGCCGGCTACACCTTC	CSALVGAAGYTF	-	TRBV20-1	-	12	TRBJ1-2